The present entry profiles one T cell receptor (beta chain) with its context. This record comes from a study of T cell changes during pregnancy in multiple sclerosis. Losses at the gene ends were 6 bases for V and 5 bases for J; bases not matched to a gene: 5. Germline V gene sequence: CDR1 SGHTA, CDR2 FQGNSA. The CDR3 has 14 amino acids. Profiled with immunoSEQ multiplex PCR; TCRdb holds only in-frame clones, not every one. This sample has some 87,000 clones; nearly 95% occur once, and the top ten carry about 1%. Material: peripheral blood, obtained in the second trimester of pregnancy. The source is a female donor with multiple sclerosis, enrolled in a pregnancy study. The chain links TRBV7-2 to TRBJ2-7, with TRBD2 identical over 12 bases. The CDR3 sequence: CASRGLAGWDEQYF. Written as DNA, the CDR3 is TGTGCCAGCAGAGGACTAGCGGGATGGGACGAGCAGTACTTC.